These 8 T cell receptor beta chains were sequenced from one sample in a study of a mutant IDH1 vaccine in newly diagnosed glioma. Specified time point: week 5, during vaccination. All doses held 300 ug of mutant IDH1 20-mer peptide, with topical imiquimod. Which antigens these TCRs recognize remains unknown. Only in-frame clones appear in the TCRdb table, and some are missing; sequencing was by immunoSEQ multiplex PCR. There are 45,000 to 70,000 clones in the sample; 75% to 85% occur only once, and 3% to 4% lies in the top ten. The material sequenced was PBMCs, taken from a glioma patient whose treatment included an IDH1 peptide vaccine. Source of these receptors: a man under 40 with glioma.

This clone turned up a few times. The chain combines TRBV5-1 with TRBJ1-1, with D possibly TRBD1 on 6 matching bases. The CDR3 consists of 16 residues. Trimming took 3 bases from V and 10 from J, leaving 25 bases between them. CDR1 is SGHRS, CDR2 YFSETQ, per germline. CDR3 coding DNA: TGCGCCAGCAGCTCAGCAGGCGGCAGGGGTGGGTTTGGAGCTTTCTTT. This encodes CASSSAGGRGGFGAFF.

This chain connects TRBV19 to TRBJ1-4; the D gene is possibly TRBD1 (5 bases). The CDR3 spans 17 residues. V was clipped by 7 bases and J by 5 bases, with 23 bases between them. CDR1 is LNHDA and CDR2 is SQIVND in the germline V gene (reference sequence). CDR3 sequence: CASTRSIGARGNEKLFF. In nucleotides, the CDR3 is TGTGCCAGTACGAGATCGATCGGGGCCCGAGGAAATGAAAAACTGTTTTTT. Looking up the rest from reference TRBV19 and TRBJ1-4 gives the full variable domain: DGGITQSPKYLFRKEGQNVTLSCEQNLNHDAMYWYRQDPGQGLRLIYYSQIVNDFQKGDIAEGYSVSREKKESFPLTVTSAQKNPTAFYLCASTRSIGARGNEKLFFGSGTQLSVL.

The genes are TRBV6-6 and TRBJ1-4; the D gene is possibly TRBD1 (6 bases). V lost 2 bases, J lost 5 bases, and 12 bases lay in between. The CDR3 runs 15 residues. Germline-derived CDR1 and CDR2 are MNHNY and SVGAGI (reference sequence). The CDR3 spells CASSYRGGRNEKLFF. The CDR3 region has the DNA TGTGCCAGCAGTTACCGAGGGGGAAGAAATGAAAAACTGTTTTTT.

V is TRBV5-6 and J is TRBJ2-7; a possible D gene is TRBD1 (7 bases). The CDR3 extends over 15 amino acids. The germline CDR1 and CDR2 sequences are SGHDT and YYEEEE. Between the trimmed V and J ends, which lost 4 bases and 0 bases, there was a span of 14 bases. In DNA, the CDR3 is TGTGCCAGCAGCCCACGCGGGACAGTCTCCTACGAGCAGTACTTC. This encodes CASSPRGTVSYEQYF. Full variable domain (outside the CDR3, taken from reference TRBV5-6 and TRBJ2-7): DAGVTQSPTHLIKTRGQQVTLRCSPKSGHDTVSWYQQALGQGPQFIFQYYEEEERQRGNFPDRFSGHQFPNYSSELNVNALLLGDSALYLCASSPRGTVSYEQYFGPGTRLTVT.

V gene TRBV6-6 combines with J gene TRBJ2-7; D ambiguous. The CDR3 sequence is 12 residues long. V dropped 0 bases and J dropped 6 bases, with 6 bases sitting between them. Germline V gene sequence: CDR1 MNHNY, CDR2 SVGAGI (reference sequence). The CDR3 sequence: CASSYSAGEQYF. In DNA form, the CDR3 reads TGTGCCAGCAGTTACTCCGCAGGCGAGCAGTACTTC.

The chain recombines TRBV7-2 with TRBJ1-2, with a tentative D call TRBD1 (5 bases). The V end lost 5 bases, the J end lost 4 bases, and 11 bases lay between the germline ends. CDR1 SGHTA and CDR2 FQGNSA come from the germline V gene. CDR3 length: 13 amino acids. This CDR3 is CASSVFGAYGYTF. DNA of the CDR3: TGTGCCAGCAGCGTTTTCGGGGCCTATGGCTACACCTTC.

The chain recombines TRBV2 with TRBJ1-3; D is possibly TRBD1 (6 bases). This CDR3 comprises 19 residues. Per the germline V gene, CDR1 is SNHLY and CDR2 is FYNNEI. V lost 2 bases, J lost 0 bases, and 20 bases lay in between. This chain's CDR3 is CASSERRVTGSPSGNTIYF. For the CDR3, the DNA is TGTGCCAGCAGTGAAAGGAGGGTTACAGGGAGTCCCTCTGGAAACACCATATATTTT.

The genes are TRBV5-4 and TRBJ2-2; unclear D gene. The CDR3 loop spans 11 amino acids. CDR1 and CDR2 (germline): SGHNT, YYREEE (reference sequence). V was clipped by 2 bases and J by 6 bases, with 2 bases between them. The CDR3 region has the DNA TGTGCCAGCAGCTTCGCCGGGGAGCTGTTTTTT. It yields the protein CASSFAGELFF.